The clone carrying this T cell receptor beta chain was seen a few times. What it binds is unknown. This sample was taken from a study of metastatic and nonmetastatic thyroid tumors. Looking at the study overall: Thyroid patients, malignant and benign, had repertoires compared across blood and tumor or nodule tissue.

Germline values: CDR1 SEHNR, CDR2 FQNEAQ (reference sequence). The CDR3 extends over 11 amino acids. V lost 10 bases, J lost 6 bases, and 12 bases lay in between. Treatment of any kind had been given to no patient before thyroid surgery. Study-level points and caveats: Versus benign nodules, malignant thyroid tumors reportedly had significantly higher TCR beta diversity, in blood and tumor.

Original handling: A classifier for distant metastasis in papillary thyroid cancer was constructed using CDR3 differences observed across clinicopathological groups. TCRdb recomputed clones from the PCR reads via MiXCR. None of the V and J calls come from the authors' own analysis; TCRdb made them. This table holds roughly 34,000 clones, over 20% found once. The chain couples TRBV7-9 to TRBJ1-2; D ambiguous. Specimen: tumor tissue. This clonotype originated in a male donor with papillary thyroid cancer or a benign thyroid nodule (not recorded which). Some clones in this sample may be carry-over from other donors' samples. The CDR3 nucleotides are TGTGCCATTAAGACCCCGGATGGCTACACCTTC. Its protein is CAIKTPDGYTF.